These T cell receptor beta chains were read from a single sample in a study of blood T cell repertoires in COVID-19. This table comes from immunoSEQ multiplex PCR, and its TCRdb copy is limited to in-frame clones, with some not included. The sample holds fewer than 350,000 clones, around 81% seen once. The sample taken for sequencing was peripheral blood. These receptors were taken from a woman aged 60-70 years with active or convalescent COVID-19. Each CDR3 is given with its conserved first and last residue. The order of the fields is CDR3 DNA, CDR3 protein, J gene, clone size, D gene, V gene. The D gene is left open where the match is weak. Clone size is not always given. Where it is, it says once, few, many or a class for expanded clones.

TGTGCCAGCAGCTTAGAGACAGGCTTCAATCAGCCCCAGCATTTT	CASSLETGFNQPQHF	TRBJ1-5	once	NA	TRBV7-6
TGTGCCAGCATGTTTCAATGGGACAGCGGGCAGCCCCAGCATTTT	CASMFQWDSGQPQHF	TRBJ1-5	NA	TRBD1	TRBV27
TGCGCCAGCAGCTTGACTACAGGGGCGAGCTACGAGCAGTACTTC	CASSLTTGASYEQYF	TRBJ2-7	NA	TRBD1	TRBV5-1
TGTGCCAGCAGTCCCACGGGGGGGGCAGCTGAAGCTTTCTTT	CASSPTGGAAEAFF	TRBJ1-1	NA	NA	TRBV6-4
TGTGCCACCAGCAGAGATAGAGGCGGACAAGAGACCCAGTACTTC	CATSRDRGGQETQYF	TRBJ2-5	NA	NA	TRBV15
TGTGCCAGTAGTATAGCCTCACAGCATTACTCCTACAATGAGCAGTTCTTC	CASSIASQHYSYNEQFF	TRBJ2-1	NA	NA	TRBV19
TGTGCCAGCTCACCATCGACAGCGGGGGAAACTGAAGCTTTCTTT	CASSPSTAGETEAFF	TRBJ1-1	NA	NA	TRBV18
TGTGCCAGCAGCTGGTACCTGACAGGCACCACCGGGGAGCTGTTTTTT	CASSWYLTGTTGELFF	TRBJ2-2	NA	NA	TRBV5-6
TGTGCCAGCAGCTTTGGACAGGGGGTCTCCTACGAGCAGTACTTC	CASSFGQGVSYEQYF	TRBJ2-7	NA	TRBD1	TRBV5-5
TGTGCCAGCAGCTCCTCGGGGACAGATACGCAGTATTTT	CASSSSGTDTQYF	TRBJ2-3	NA	NA	TRBV7-3
TGTGCCAGCAGCTCTCGGACAGGGACGAGCGTCTACGAGCAGTACTTC	CASSSRTGTSVYEQYF	TRBJ2-7	NA	TRBD1	TRBV7-9
TGCGCCAGCCCCTCCTACGGGGGAGGCACCGGGGAGCTGTTTTTT	CASPSYGGGTGELFF	TRBJ2-2	NA	NA	TRBV4-3
TGTGCCAGCAGCTTGGGTCTCTACGAGCAGTACTTC	CASSLGLYEQYF	TRBJ2-7	few	NA	TRBV5-4